What follows are 25 T cell receptor beta chains derived from one specimen sequenced in a study of beta chain features in type 1 diabetes. Reverse transcribing all isolated RNA meant expressed TCRB transcripts were sequenced. The assay was immunoSEQ multiplex PCR, and TCRdb's table has in-frame clones only and misses some. The sample shows some 400,000 clones, over 13% of them seen only once. Sequenced: naive CD4+ T cells from blood. The receptors come from a woman aged 18-35 years in good health.

The DNA of the CDR3 is TGTGCCAGCAGCTTTGACAGGGGGCACACTGAAGCTTTCTTT. It encodes CASSFDRGHTEAFF. J is TRBJ1-1 and V is TRBV7-2, with TRBD1 matching over 10 bases. CDR1 SGHTA and CDR2 FQGNSA come from the germline V gene. The J segment lost 3 bases and the V segment lost 3 bases, leaving 1 base of the junction unmatched. CDR3 length: 14 residues.

The genes are TRBV7-2 and TRBJ2-5; TRBD2 agrees at 12 bases. Trimming took 5 bases from V and 5 from J; bases not matched to a gene: 6. Germline loops: CDR1 SGHTA, CDR2 FQGNSA. The CDR3 covers 15 residues. CDR3 nucleotide sequence: TGTGCCAGCAGCCGCAGACTAGCGGGGGTGGAGACCCAGTACTTC. Translating gives CASSRRLAGVETQYF.

Only a few counts were recorded for this clone. The rearrangement joins TRBV30 to TRBJ2-6, with D perhaps matching TRBD2 (5 bases). Germline V gene data show CDR1 as GTSNPN and CDR2 as SVGIG (reference sequence). This CDR3 is built from 16 residues. The V gene lost 7 bases and the J gene lost 1 base, with 17 bases spanning the gap. CDR3 amino acids: CASPSRVRSGANVLTF. The CDR3 DNA is TGTGCCTCCCCTTCGAGGGTTCGATCTGGGGCCAACGTCCTGACTTTC.

The chain is built from TRBV30 and TRBJ1-1; TRBD1 matches at 8 bases. The CDR3 totals 14 residues. The V gene end was trimmed by 3 bases and the J gene end by 1 base; junction bases not matched to a gene: 4. Germline values: CDR1 GTSNPN, CDR2 SVGIG (reference sequence). CDR3 amino acids: CAWRTGVPNTEAFF. The CDR3 bases are TGTGCCTGGAGGACAGGGGTACCGAACACTGAAGCTTTCTTT.

In this sample, this clone turned up a few times. The chain has TRBV18 and TRBJ1-2, with no clear D. Germline loops: CDR1 KGHSH, CDR2 LQKENI. Trimming pared 2 bases from V and 4 bases from J, leaving 11 bases between. This CDR3 is 14 amino acids long. The CDR3 DNA reads as TGTGCCAGCTCACCAAGGGAGGGCGGCTATGGCTACACCTTC. It yields the protein CASSPREGGYGYTF.

This clone was detected a few times. The genes are TRBV29-1 and TRBJ2-5, with TRBD1 identical over 7 bases. The CDR3 extends over 16 amino acids. The V gene's germline CDR1 is SQVTM and CDR2 ANQGSEA. Trimming at V came to 6 bases and at J to 2 bases, leaving 15 bases not matched to a gene. Here the CDR3 DNA reads TGCAGCGTCCCAAAGTATCCTCGGGACAGACAAGAGACCCAGTACTTC. Amino acid sequence: CSVPKYPRDRQETQYF.

The genes are TRBV29-1 and TRBJ2-7; the D gene is possibly TRBD1 (5 bases). Germline V gene data show CDR1 as SQVTM and CDR2 as ANQGSEA. V was cut by 3 bases and J by 1 base, with 13 bases left in between. This CDR3 comprises 14 residues. CDR3: CSVDSPGPSYEQYF. The CDR3 region has the DNA TGCAGCGTTGACTCCCCAGGGCCTTCCTACGAGCAGTACTTC.

This clone was picked up a small number of times. V and J are TRBV5-1 and TRBJ2-1; 7 bases are a match to TRBD1. The J segment lost 7 bases and the V segment lost 4 bases, leaving 14 bases of the junction unmatched. CDR3 length: 16 residues. The germline V gene encodes CDR1 SGHRS and CDR2 YFSETQ. This chain's CDR3 is CASSLGTLGTVNEQFF. Here the CDR3 DNA reads TGCGCCAGCAGCCTTGGTACCCTAGGGACAGTTAATGAGCAGTTCTTC.

The chain has TRBV5-4 and TRBJ2-1; TRBD2 is a possible D gene (5 bases). Germline V gives CDR1 SGHNT, CDR2 YYREEE (reference sequence). CDR3 size: 15 residues. V was cut by 4 bases and J by 8 bases, with 19 bases left in between. CDR3 amino acids: CASSPYEGSQDEQFF. In DNA form, the CDR3 reads TGTGCCAGCAGCCCCTACGAGGGTAGCCAGGATGAGCAGTTCTTC.

On this clone itself: At one end, the junction sequence differs from germline, possibly due to a read error. The gene calls are TRBV7-7 and TRBJ2-3, with a tentative D call TRBD2 (6 bases). The germline V gene encodes CDR1 SSHAT and CDR2 FNYEAQ (reference sequence). This CDR3 has 15 residues. DNA for the CDR3: TGTGCTAGCAGCTTAGAGGGAGGAGGGACAGATACGCAGTATTTT. Amino acid sequence: CASSLEGGGTDTQYF.

The table lists this clone with a few counts. The rearrangement joins TRBV11-3 to TRBJ2-6; 9 nucleotides agree with TRBD1. The CDR3 runs 18 residues. The germline V gene encodes CDR1 SGHNT and CDR2 YENEEA. Losses at the gene ends were 5 bases for V and 3 bases for J; bases not matched to a gene: 11. CDR3 residues: CASSLGGTGFDGANVLTF. In DNA, the CDR3 is TGTGCCAGCAGCCTAGGCGGGACAGGGTTTGATGGGGCCAACGTCCTGACTTTC. The whole variable domain, remainder taken from reference TRBV11-3 and TRBJ2-6, is EAGVVQSPRYKIIEKKQPVAFWCNPISGHNTLYWYLQNLGQGPELLIRYENEEAVDDSQLPKDRFSAERLKGVDSTLKIQPAELGDSAVYLCASSLGGTGFDGANVLTFGAGSRLTVL.

The rearrangement links TRBV18 to TRBJ2-3, with 8 bases fitting TRBD2. The J segment lost 2 bases and the V segment lost 3 bases, leaving 7 bases of the junction unmatched. Germline lookup yields CDR1 KGHSH and CDR2 LQKENI. CDR3 length equals 16 residues. CDR3 coding DNA: TGTGCCAGCTCACCTCCAGGCGGGAGGAACACAGATACGCAGTATTTT. It encodes CASSPPGGRNTDTQYF.

This clone appeared a few times. Other DNA sequences in this specimen translate into the identical CDR3. The gene calls are TRBV5-1 and TRBJ2-5, with 7 bases fitting TRBD1. The V gene's germline CDR1 is SGHRS and CDR2 YFSETQ. The V gene end was trimmed by 0 bases and the J gene end by 2 bases; junction bases not matched to a gene: 1. The CDR3 length is 14 residues. The CDR3: CASSLAGGQETQYF. CDR3 nucleotides: TGCGCCAGCAGCTTGGCAGGGGGACAAGAGACCCAGTACTTC.

This clone was recorded a few times. At the DNA level, this CDR3 is encoded by other sequences in the same sample as well. The genes are TRBV18 and TRBJ1-5; D gene ambiguous. Germline lookup yields CDR1 KGHSH and CDR2 LQKENI. V was shortened by 5 bases and J by 0 bases, with 8 bases between the two germline ends. The CDR3 sequence is 14 residues long. The CDR3 is CASSRGGSNQPQHF. CDR3 sequence (DNA): TGTGCCAGCTCAAGAGGCGGTAGCAATCAGCCCCAGCATTTT.

The rearrangement links TRBV11-2 to TRBJ2-1; no clear D gene. This CDR3 contains 13 residues. Trimming removed 1 base at V and 13 bases at J, with 14 bases between. The germline gives CDR1 SGHAT, CDR2 FQNNGV. The CDR3 sequence: CASSLGSRSTQFF. CDR3 DNA sequence: TGTGCCAGCAGCTTAGGTTCCAGGTCAACCCAGTTCTTC.

This clone has a single count. The chain uses TRBV28 and TRBJ1-1, with a weak D call TRBD1 (5 bases). V lost 7 bases to trimming and J lost 3 bases, with 9 bases between them. This CDR3 contains 12 residues. Germline V CDR1 and CDR2: MDHEN, SYDVKM. DNA of the CDR3: TGTGCCAGCACCTGGGGGGACACTGAAGCTTTCTTT. This encodes CASTWGDTEAFF.

The rearrangement uses TRBV28 and TRBJ2-7, with 11 positions matching TRBD2. The CDR3 sequence is 15 residues long. The germline CDR1 and CDR2 sequences are MDHEN and SYDVKM. J lost 4 bases, V lost 4 bases, and 6 bases had no gene match. The CDR3, as DNA: TGTGCCAGCAGTTCACCGACTAGCGGGGAATACGAGCAGTACTTC. Translated, it gives CASSSPTSGEYEQYF.

This chain uses TRBV18 with TRBJ2-1; possibly TRBD2 for D (5 bases). Trimming stripped 3 bases from V and 4 bases from J, with 7 bases between. The CDR3 spans 13 residues. Germline CDR1 reads KGHSH; CDR2 reads LQKENI. CDR3 sequence: CASSPGGYNEQFF. The CDR3 coding sequence is TGTGCCAGCTCACCCGGAGGTTACAATGAGCAGTTCTTC.

This clone was seen only a few times. This CDR3 is CSVLGGQGYEQYF. CDR3 DNA sequence: TGCAGCGTTCTCGGGGGGCAGGGATACGAGCAGTACTTC. The chain employs TRBV29-1 and TRBJ2-7, with a weak D call TRBD2 (7 bases). The CDR3 length is 13 residues. Germline assignment: CDR1 SQVTM and CDR2 ANQGSEA. The V and J ends lost 5 bases and 4 bases respectively, with 15 bases between them.

The V and J genes are TRBV20-1 and TRBJ2-4; 7 bases match TRBD1. After removal of 4 bases from V and 8 bases from J, the junction contained 2 bases not matched to a gene. CDR1 DFQATT and CDR2 SNEGSKA come from the germline V gene (reference sequence). CDR3 length: 11 residues. The CDR3 sequence: CSAKQGDIQYF. The CDR3 DNA follows: TGCAGTGCTAAGCAGGGGGACATTCAGTACTTC.

The chain has TRBV5-1 and TRBJ1-1; unclear D gene. V lost 0 bases, J lost 8 bases, and 11 bases lay in between. Per germline, CDR1 SGHRS and CDR2 YFSETQ. The CDR3 length is 13 residues. Written as DNA, the CDR3 is TGCGCCAGCAGCTTGGAAGCGGTCAGCGAAGCTTTCTTT. Amino acids: CASSLEAVSEAFF.

The chain combines TRBV13 with TRBJ2-3; weak D call: TRBD2 (5 bases). Trimming shortened V by 5 bases and J by 2 bases, and 14 bases separated the two germline ends. CDR1 and CDR2 from the germline V gene are PRHDT and FYEKMQ (reference sequence). The CDR3 contains 15 residues. The CDR3 protein is CASSPGRVTTDTQYF. The CDR3 DNA sequence: TGTGCCAGCAGCCCCGGGCGGGTTACCACAGATACGCAGTATTTT.

This clone turned up a few times. The gene calls are TRBV19 and TRBJ2-1; TRBD2 matches 13 bases. The CDR3 runs 17 residues. The J segment lost 7 bases and the V segment lost 3 bases, leaving 9 bases of the junction unmatched. The germline CDR1 and CDR2 sequences are LNHDA and SQIVND (reference sequence). CDR3 residues: CASSIPLTSGRGNEQFF. For the CDR3, the DNA is TGTGCCAGTAGTATTCCCCTAACTAGCGGGAGGGGAAATGAGCAGTTCTTC.

This clone was found a few times. The chain combines TRBV25-1 with TRBJ1-6; no firm D call. There are 13 residues in the CDR3. Per germline, CDR1 MGHDK and CDR2 SYGVNS. V was cut by 3 bases and J by 14 bases, with 14 bases left in between. The CDR3 spells CASSDSAVSSLHF. The CDR3 nucleotides are TGTGCCAGCAGTGATAGTGCCGTGTCGTCCCTCCACTTT.

This clone was detected a few times. The gene calls are TRBV15 and TRBJ2-1, with D perhaps TRBD1 (5 bases). V lost 2 bases and J 2 bases, leaving 10 bases between the germline ends. The CDR3 is made up of 15 amino acids. Germline V gene data show CDR1 as LNHNV and CDR2 as YYDKDF (reference sequence). CDR3 coding DNA: TGTGCCACCAGCAGAATTACAGGAACCTACAATGAGCAGTTCTTC. This gives the protein CATSRITGTYNEQFF.